The rows below give T cell receptor beta chains drawn from one sample of a study of beta chain features in type 1 diabetes. The assay was immunoSEQ multiplex PCR, and TCRdb's table has in-frame clones only and misses some. The sample yields 250,000 to 300,000 clones, roughly a quarter seen once. Specimen: naive CD4+ T cells from blood. The source is a woman in her 30s with type 1 diabetes. The CDR3 runs from the conserved cysteine through the conserved F or W. Fields, in order: D gene, clone size, V gene, CDR3 length, J gene, CDR3 DNA, CDR3 protein. The D gene is left open where the match is weak. A clone size is listed for some rows: how often the clone was seen (once, few, many), or a class if it is expanded.

-	-	TRBV29-1	14	TRBJ1-2	TGCAGCGTTTCCGCCGACACGACGAGCTATGGCTACACCTTC	CSVSADTTSYGYTF
TRBD1	-	TRBV29-1	16	TRBJ1-1	TGCAGCGTTACCCCCGACAGGGCGAGAGTGAACACTGAAGCTTTCTTT	CSVTPDRARVNTEAFF
TRBD1	-	TRBV29-1	13	TRBJ2-1	TGCAGCGCTCGGGACAGGGACTACAATGAGCAGTTCTTC	CSARDRDYNEQFF
TRBD1	-	TRBV4-1	16	TRBJ1-2	TGCGCCAGCAGCCAAGATCAAGGGGGCGCGGGCTATGGCTACACCTTC	CASSQDQGGAGYGYTF
TRBD1	once	TRBV2	14	TRBJ1-1	TGTGCCAGCAGACTGGACAGGGGGGGAACTGAAGCTTTCTTT	CASRLDRGGTEAFF
TRBD1	few	TRBV7-6	15	TRBJ2-7	TGTGCCAGCAGCCTAGACAGGGGAAGGGCCTACGAGCAGTACTTC	CASSLDRGRAYEQYF
TRBD2	few	TRBV29-1	13	TRBJ2-7	TGCAGCGTTTGGGCGGGAGGGGGATACGAGCAGTACTTC	CSVWAGGGYEQYF
TRBD2	-	TRBV25-1	17	TRBJ2-3	TGTGCCAGCAGCGATGGGGGGACTAGCGGTAACACAGATACGCAGTATTTT	CASSDGGTSGNTDTQYF
-	few	TRBV30	15	TRBJ2-2	TGTGCCTGGAGTGGTTGGGGGCTCGGGACCGGGGAGCTGTTTTTT	CAWSGWGLGTGELFF
TRBD2	-	TRBV7-3	14	TRBJ2-4	TGTGCCAGCAGCCTCTCTGGGACTAGCGACATTCAGTACTTC	CASSLSGTSDIQYF
-	-	TRBV20-1	11	TRBJ1-5	TGCAGTGCTAGAGGGGGCCAGCCCCAGCATTTT	CSARGGQPQHF
TRBD1	-	TRBV30	13	TRBJ2-7	TGTGCCGGGGGACAGCGCGATCTCTACGAGCAGTACTTC	CAGGQRDLYEQYF
TRBD1	-	TRBV6-5	16	TRBJ2-3	TGTGCCAGCAGTTATCAGGGGGACACCAACACAGATACGCAGTATTTT	CASSYQGDTNTDTQYF
-	-	TRBV30	13	TRBJ2-7	TGTGCCTGGAGTGTGCTAGGAGGTTACGAGCAGTACTTC	CAWSVLGGYEQYF
-	few	TRBV9	12	TRBJ2-3	TGTGCCAGCAGCTCGAGCACAGATACGCAGTATTTT	CASSSSTDTQYF
-	-	TRBV13	17	TRBJ2-1	TGTGCCAGCAGCTTAGGGGTCGGGACTGGCACATTCAATGAGCAGTTCTTC	CASSLGVGTGTFNEQFF
-	few	TRBV7-9	11	TRBJ2-7	TGTGCCAGCAGCTTAGACAGCGAGCAGTACTTC	CASSLDSEQYF
-	-	TRBV6-6	14	TRBJ2-7	TGTGCCAGCAGTTACTCGGGAGCGTACTACGAGCAGTACTTC	CASSYSGAYYEQYF
TRBD2	few	TRBV29-1	14	TRBJ2-1	TGCAGCTCAAGCCCCCTAGCGGCAGACAATGAGCAGTTCTTC	CSSSPLAADNEQFF
-	-	TRBV7-9	13	TRBJ2-7	TGTGCCAGCAGCTTGAGGGGGGGGAACGAGCAGTACTTC	CASSLRGGNEQYF
-	few	TRBV7-9	12	TRBJ2-7	TGTGCCAGCAGCGCAACAGGGTACGAGCAGTACTTC	CASSATGYEQYF
TRBD1	-	TRBV5-1	13	TRBJ2-7	TGCGCCAGCAGCTTGCAGGGGGCCTACGAGCAGTACTTC	CASSLQGAYEQYF
-	few	TRBV18	14	TRBJ1-1	TGTGCCAGCTCACCACAGGCCAGGGGCCCTGGGGCTTTCTTT	CASSPQARGPGAFF
-	-	TRBV20-1	11	TRBJ1-2	TGCAGTGCTTACGGGACTTCTGGCTACACCTTC	CSAYGTSGYTF
-	-	TRBV6-5	13	TRBJ1-5	TGTGCCAGCAGTTACGTCAGGGGACAGCCCCAGCATTTT	CASSYVRGQPQHF
-	few	TRBV13	20	TRBJ2-6	TGTGCCAGCAGCTCCAACCTGGACATTCGACTTTCCTCTGGGGCCAACGTCCTGACTTTC	CASSSNLDIRLSSGANVLTF
-	few	TRBV29-1	9	TRBJ2-7	TGCAGCGTCGGGACAACGGGCTCCTTC	CSVGTTGSF
-	few	TRBV5-4	14	TRBJ2-5	TGTGCCAGCAGCTTGGGGGACTACCAAGAGACCCAGTACTTC	CASSLGDYQETQYF
-	-	TRBV2	13	TRBJ1-5	TGTGCCGGCGGCCAGGGTAGGAATCAGCCCCAGCATTTT	CAGGQGRNQPQHF
TRBD2	-	TRBV5-1	15	TRBJ2-4	TGCGCCAGCAGCTTGATTGGGACTAGCAGAAACATTCAGTACTTC	CASSLIGTSRNIQYF
-	-	TRBV28	15	TRBJ1-1	TGTGCCAGCAGTTTGATCGGACAGCCGAACACTGAAGCTTTCTTT	CASSLIGQPNTEAFF
TRBD1	once	TRBV11-1	12	TRBJ1-1	TGTGCCAGCAGCACTCAGGGGGCTGAAGCTTTCTTT	CASSTQGAEAFF
TRBD1	-	TRBV5-4	13	TRBJ1-1	TGTGCCAGCAGCTCGACAGGGAGCACTGAAGCTTTCTTT	CASSSTGSTEAFF
-	-	TRBV11-2	12	TRBJ2-7	TGTGCCAGCAGCTTACAGGGTTACGAGCAGTACTTC	CASSLQGYEQYF
-	-	TRBV4-1	14	TRBJ1-1	TGCGCCAGCAGCCAAGATTACAAGAACACTGAAGCTTTCTTT	CASSQDYKNTEAFF
-	-	TRBV18	13	TRBJ1-1	TGTGCCAGCTCACAGAGCCGGGACACTGAAGCTTTCTTT	CASSQSRDTEAFF
-	few	TRBV29-1	12	TRBJ1-1	TGCAGCGTTACAAGTTGGAACACTGAAGCTTTCTTT	CSVTSWNTEAFF
TRBD2	few	TRBV14	14	TRBJ2-3	TGTGCCAGCAGCCAGGCGGGAGCGAGGGATACGCAGTATTTT	CASSQAGARDTQYF
-	few	TRBV29-1	12	TRBJ2-3	TGCAGCGTTGTCCAGGGTGCAGATACGCAGTATTTT	CSVVQGADTQYF
-	-	TRBV5-6	14	TRBJ2-3	TGTGCCAGCAGCGCAGCGACTAGCACAGATACGCAGTATTTT	CASSAATSTDTQYF
TRBD2	-	TRBV4-3	18	TRBJ2-4	TGCGCCAGCAGCCCGGGACTAGCGGGAGGAGGAGGCAAAAACATTCAGTACTTC	CASSPGLAGGGGKNIQYF
TRBD2	-	TRBV7-3	15	TRBJ2-3	TGTGCCAGCAGCCCCCCCGCGGGGGGAAGAGATACGCAGTATTTT	CASSPPAGGRDTQYF
-	few	TRBV6-5	14	TRBJ2-5	TGTGCCAGCAGTCCCCTGGGAGGAAGAGAGACCCAGTACTTC	CASSPLGGRETQYF
TRBD1	few	TRBV29-1	15	TRBJ2-7	TGCAGCGTTATCCCCAGGACAGGGCAGCCCTACGAGCAGTACTTC	CSVIPRTGQPYEQYF
-	few	TRBV4-2	18	TRBJ2-1	TGTGCCAGCAGCCAAGATGCCGATAGATGGGCGTCCTACAATGAGCAGTTCTTC	CASSQDADRWASYNEQFF
-	-	TRBV5-1	13	TRBJ2-5	TGCGCCAGCAGTCTCGGTAGTCAGGGGACCCAGTACTTC	CASSLGSQGTQYF
-	few	TRBV2	12	TRBJ2-5	TGTGCCAGCAGGGGAGGAGGAGAGACCCAGTACTTC	CASRGGGETQYF
TRBD2	-	TRBV30	14	TRBJ2-1	TGTGCCTGGAGTAGCCTTTCGGGGGGCAATGAGCAGTTCTTC	CAWSSLSGGNEQFF